Listed here are 27 T cell receptor beta chains from one sample, sequenced in a study of T cells in Graves' hyperthyroidism and ophthalmopathy. What was amplified from RNA transcripts were TCR beta CDR3 regions. The primer set for the first-round RT-PCR of the TCR CDR3 was HTBI. Each CDR3 protein gets one entry after TCRdb re-called the multiplex PCR reads with MiXCR. The data contain around 350,000 distinct CDR3 sequences, approximately 14% of them singletons. Sequencing input: blood. All receptors derive from a woman between 18 and 29 years old with Graves' hyperthyroidism that later progressed to Graves' ophthalmopathy.

This clonotype was picked up many times. The rearrangement uses TRBV28 and TRBJ2-7, with 10 nucleotides matching TRBD2. This CDR3 is 14 amino acids long. V trimming: 6 bases; J trimming: 4 bases; junction bases outside the gene matches: 6. Looked up from germline, CDR1 is MDHEN and CDR2 is SYDVKM. CDR3 sequence: CASREREGGYEQYF. Written as DNA, the CDR3 is TGTGCCAGCAGGGAGCGGGAGGGCGGGTACGAGCAGTACTTC.

CDR3 protein: CASSSTGTGSSYNEQFF. The DNA of the CDR3 is TGTGCCAGCAGTTCGACCGGGACAGGGAGTTCCTACAATGAGCAGTTCTTC. J is TRBJ2-1 and V is TRBV28; 9 bases align to TRBD1. The CDR3 is 17 residues long. J gave up 1 base and V 4 bases, and 8 bases lay outside the gene matches. The germline CDR1 and CDR2 sequences are MDHEN and SYDVKM. The variable domain in full, with the rest retrieved from reference TRBV28 and TRBJ2-1, is DVKVTQSSRYLVKRTGEKVFLECVQDMDHENMFWYRQDPGLGLRLIYFSYDVKMKEKGDIPEGYSVSREKKERFSLILESASTNQTSMYLCASSSTGTGSSYNEQFFGPGTRLTVL.

In this sample, this clonotype turned up many times. The gene calls are TRBV7-9 and TRBJ2-1; no clear D. V dropped 3 bases and J dropped 6 bases, with 6 bases sitting between them. Germline CDR1 and CDR2: SEHNR and FQNEAQ (reference sequence). CDR3 length equals 12 residues. The DNA of the CDR3 is TGTGCCAGCAGCTTTGAACTCAATGAGCAGTTCTTC. Protein product: CASSFELNEQFF.

In regard to this clonotype: This may be a read error, as it is one base from a much larger clone. The rearrangement joins TRBV7-9 to TRBJ2-1; perhaps TRBD2 as D (6 bases). CDR3 length equals 16 residues. The germline V gene has CDR1 SEHNR and CDR2 FQNEAQ (reference sequence). DNA for the CDR3: TGTGCCAGCAGCCCCCCTATTGACAGACCGGGAGTGGAGCAGCTCTTC. It translates to CASSPPIDRPGVEQLF.

The chain links TRBV30 to TRBJ2-6; no definite D call. Per the germline V gene, CDR1 is GTSNPN and CDR2 is SVGIG (reference sequence). The length of the CDR3 is 13 residues. Trimming left V 0 bases short and J 1 base short, with 1 base between. The CDR3 protein is CAWSVSGANVLTF. The CDR3, as DNA: TGTGCCTGGAGTGTGTCTGGGGCCAACGTCCTGACTTTC.

This clonotype was observed at least ten times. This chain joins TRBV28 and TRBJ2-1, with D perhaps TRBD1 (5 bases). Trimming shortened V by 5 bases and J by 2 bases, and 13 bases separated the two germline ends. The CDR3 has 15 residues. The germline CDR1 and CDR2 sequences are MDHEN and SYDVKM. The CDR3 sequence: CASSPLLGAYNEQFF. The CDR3, as DNA: TGTGCCAGCAGTCCGCTCCTAGGGGCCTACAATGAGCAGTTCTTC.

This clonotype was found a few times. The rearrangement links TRBV27 to TRBJ2-7; a possible D gene is TRBD2 (6 bases). Germline assignment: CDR1 MNHEY and CDR2 SMNVEV (reference sequence). Trimming cost V 4 bases and J 5 bases, with 12 bases left between them. The CDR3 extends over 13 amino acids. This chain's CDR3 is CASSYGGLDEQYF. Here the CDR3 DNA reads TGTGCCAGCAGTTACGGGGGTCTCGACGAGCAGTACTTC.

The chain links TRBV9 to TRBJ2-7, with a possible D match to TRBD1 (5 bases). Deletions cut 3 bases from V and 6 bases from J, with 10 bases between. The CDR3 consists of 12 residues. Per germline, CDR1 SGDLS and CDR2 YYNGEE. The CDR3 sequence is CASSAGQGEQYF. CDR3 bases: TGTGCCAGCAGCGCAGGGCAAGGCGAGCAGTACTTC.

This clonotype occurred many times. The chain links TRBV28 to TRBJ1-2; D call uncertain. The germline V gene has CDR1 MDHEN and CDR2 SYDVKM. Trimming removed 5 bases from V and 6 bases from J, with 19 bases in between. The CDR3 has 15 residues. The CDR3 DNA follows: TGTGCCAGCAGTCCCGGACTCCCCGCCATCCATGGCTACACCTTC. This gives the protein CASSPGLPAIHGYTF.

The rearrangement links TRBV6-9 to TRBJ2-5; D possibly corresponds to TRBD2 (6 bases). V lost 4 bases, J lost 1 base, and 13 bases lay in between. Looked up from germline, CDR1 is MNHGY and CDR2 is SVAAGI. CDR3 size: 15 residues. CDR3 residues: CASSFVLALQETQYF. Here the CDR3 DNA reads TGTGCCAGCAGTTTCGTACTAGCCCTCCAAGAGACCCAGTACTTC.

This clonotype was detected ten times or more. The V call is TRBV27, the J call TRBJ2-7; possibly TRBD2 for D (5 bases). CDR1 is MNHEY and CDR2 is SMNVEV in the germline V gene (reference sequence). The ends were cut back, 6 bases at V and 7 bases at J, with 19 bases in the middle. The CDR3 totals 14 residues. As DNA, the CDR3 is TGTGCCAGCAGCCCGTTGGGCCCTTCGGGAGAGCAGTACTTC. Its protein is CASSPLGPSGEQYF.

This clonotype was recorded many times. This chain joins TRBV6-2 or TRBV6-3 and TRBJ2-1; 7 nucleotides agree with TRBD2. This CDR3 is built from 16 residues. Germline CDR1 and CDR2: MNHEY and SVGEGT. V lost 4 bases, J lost 1 base, and 7 bases stayed unmatched. CDR3 in DNA: TGTGCCAGCAGTTCCCCCAGCGGGATTTCCTACAATGAGCAGTTCTTC. Encoded protein: CASSSPSGISYNEQFF.

This clonotype was seen repeatedly, ten times or more. The V and J genes are TRBV3-1 and TRBJ2-7; D uncertain. Trimming took 4 bases from V and 2 from J, leaving 18 bases between them. The CDR3 length is 16 residues. In germline, CDR1 is LGHDT, CDR2 YNNKEL (reference sequence). The CDR3 nucleotides read TGTGCCAGCAGCCCCACCGTGAATAGGCTCCCCTACGAGCAGTACTTC. Its protein product is CASSPTVNRLPYEQYF.

In its sample, this clonotype was seen a few times. V and J are TRBV7-9 and TRBJ2-6; perhaps TRBD1 as D (6 bases). Looked up from germline, CDR1 is SEHNR and CDR2 is FQNEAQ (reference sequence). The CDR3 runs 17 residues. The V and J ends lost 4 bases and 0 bases respectively, with 13 bases between them. CDR3 amino acids: CASSWSGTLSGANVLTF. The CDR3 bases are TGTGCCAGCAGCTGGTCCGGGACACTCTCTGGGGCCAACGTCCTGACTTTC.

This clonotype turned up a few times. This rearrangement joins TRBV6-1 to TRBJ2-2; 11 nucleotides align to TRBD2. This CDR3 spans 18 amino acids. From germline, CDR1 is MNHNS and CDR2 SASEGT. J lost 0 bases, V lost 10 bases, and 13 bases had no gene match. The CDR3 region has the DNA TGTGCCACCACGCTGATGATAGCGGGAGGGACGAACACCGGGGAGCTGTTTTTT. Amino acids: CATTLMIAGGTNTGELFF.

In this sample, this clonotype turned up many times. A much larger clone lies a single base off, so this may be a read error. V usage is TRBV6-2 or TRBV6-3 and J usage is TRBJ2-5; D uncertain. The CDR3 is made up of 10 amino acids. CDR1 and CDR2 (germline): MNHEY, SVGEGT. Between the trimmed V and J ends, which lost 6 bases and 3 bases, there was a span of 2 bases. For the CDR3, the DNA is TGTGCCAGCAGGGAAGAGACCCAGTACTTC. Its protein product is CASREETQYF.

This clonotype was seen more than once but under ten times. V and J are TRBV12-3 or TRBV12-4 and TRBJ2-2, with 10 bases identical to TRBD2. The CDR3 totals 15 residues. Trimming at V came to 5 bases and at J to 7 bases, leaving 7 bases not matched to a gene. The CDR3 spells CASSPSGSYDGELFF. The CDR3 DNA is TGTGCCAGCAGTCCTAGCGGGAGTTATGACGGGGAGCTGTTTTTT.

This clonotype was detected ten times or more. The V and J genes are TRBV11-2 and TRBJ2-7; TRBD2 might be the D (5 bases). Germline values: CDR1 SGHAT, CDR2 FQNNGV. V lost 4 bases and J lost 5, with 9 bases in between. This CDR3 region has 12 residues. CDR3 in amino acids: CASSWAGDEQYF. CDR3 DNA sequence: TGTGCCAGCAGCTGGGCCGGGGACGAGCAGTACTTC.

This clonotype was detected a few times. Possible read error: a much larger clone is one base away. This chain uses TRBV5-1 with TRBJ2-7; D is unresolved. From germline, CDR1 is SGHRS and CDR2 YFSETQ. The CDR3 contains 15 residues. The CDR3 region has the DNA TGCGCCAACAGCTTGGTTCGGAGTCCATCCTACGAGCAGTACTTC. Translation: CANSLVRSPSYEQYF. The whole variable domain, remainder taken from reference TRBV5-1 and TRBJ2-7, is KAGVTQTPRYLIKTRGQQVTLSCSPISGHRSVSWYQQTPGQGLQFLFEYFSETQRNKGNFPGRFSGRQFSNSRSEMNVSTLELGDSALYLCANSLVRSPSYEQYFGPGTRLTVT.

CDR3 sequence: CASSHPGQVGGANVLTF. The CDR3 DNA reads TGTGCCAGCAGCCATCCGGGACAGGTTGGTGGGGCCAACGTCCTGACTTTC. This chain links TRBV9 with TRBJ2-6; 8 bases align to TRBD1. Germline V gene sequence: CDR1 SGDLS, CDR2 YYNGEE. V lost 4 bases, J lost 3 bases, and 9 bases stayed unmatched. The CDR3 extends over 17 amino acids.

V gene TRBV5-5 combines with J gene TRBJ2-7; TRBD2 matches at 9 bases. V shed 4 bases and J 2 bases; nucleotides not matched to a gene: 19. The CDR3 contains 19 residues. Germline-derived CDR1 and CDR2 are SGHKS and YYEKEE (reference sequence). CDR3 sequence reads: CASSQASGLAERRPYEQYF. Written as DNA, the CDR3 is TGTGCCAGCAGCCAAGCCTCGGGACTAGCAGAAAGGAGGCCCTACGAGCAGTACTTC.

This clonotype was observed many times. This chain links TRBV20-1 with TRBJ1-5; D might be TRBD1 (6 bases). CDR1 and CDR2 from the germline V gene are DFQATT and SNEGSKA (reference sequence). Trimming stripped 5 bases from V and 4 bases from J, with 15 bases between. The CDR3 extends over 14 amino acids. CDR3 DNA: TGCAGTGCTGGGCCGGGACATCGAAATCAGCCCCAGCATTTT. Translation gives CSAGPGHRNQPQHF.

This clonotype was found a few times. V gene TRBV7-2 combines with J gene TRBJ2-1; 8 bases map to TRBD2. V lost 1 base to trimming and J lost 1 base; unmatched junction nucleotides: 3. The CDR3 consists of 16 residues. Per germline, CDR1 SGHTA and CDR2 FQGNSA. CDR3 sequence: CASSLESGSSYNEQFF. CDR3 in DNA: TGTGCCAGCAGCTTAGAAAGCGGGAGTTCCTACAATGAGCAGTTCTTC.

Ten or more counts support this clonotype. The chain is built from TRBV28 and TRBJ2-7; 9 bases agree with TRBD1. Germline V gene lookup returns CDR1 MDHEN and CDR2 SYDVKM. The CDR3 extends over 15 amino acids. The trim removed 4 bases at V and 0 bases at J, leaving 4 bases unmatched. The CDR3 loop reads CASSWGTGSSYEQYF. In DNA form, the CDR3 reads TGTGCCAGCAGTTGGGGGACAGGGAGCTCCTACGAGCAGTACTTC.

The genes are TRBV28 and TRBJ1-2; unclear D gene. The length of the CDR3 is 16 residues. Germline CDR1 MDHEN, CDR2 SYDVKM. V shed 4 bases and J shed 6 bases, with 21 bases lying between them. DNA of the CDR3: TGTGCCAGCAGTTCTACCGGGGAAGGGCCTGGGAATGGCTACACCTTC. The encoded protein is CASSSTGEGPGNGYTF.

This clonotype occurred many times. The chain employs TRBV20-1 and TRBJ1-5; TRBD1 is a possible D gene (6 bases). This CDR3 region has 15 residues. Germline V CDR1 and CDR2: DFQATT, SNEGSKA (reference sequence). V shed 4 bases and J shed 0 bases, with 13 bases lying between them. Here the CDR3 reads CSATRQAHSNQPQHF. CDR3 DNA sequence: TGCAGTGCTACCAGACAGGCCCATAGCAATCAGCCCCAGCATTTT.

This clonotype occurred many times. The J gene is TRBJ1-5, the V gene TRBV30; the D gene is possibly TRBD1 (5 bases). This CDR3 region has 14 residues. The germline CDR1 and CDR2 sequences are GTSNPN and SVGIG (reference sequence). Trimming took 1 base from V and 4 from J, leaving 11 bases between them. As DNA, the CDR3 is TGTGCCTGGAGTGCCGGACAAATAAATCAGCCCCAGCATTTT. It is translated as CAWSAGQINQPQHF.